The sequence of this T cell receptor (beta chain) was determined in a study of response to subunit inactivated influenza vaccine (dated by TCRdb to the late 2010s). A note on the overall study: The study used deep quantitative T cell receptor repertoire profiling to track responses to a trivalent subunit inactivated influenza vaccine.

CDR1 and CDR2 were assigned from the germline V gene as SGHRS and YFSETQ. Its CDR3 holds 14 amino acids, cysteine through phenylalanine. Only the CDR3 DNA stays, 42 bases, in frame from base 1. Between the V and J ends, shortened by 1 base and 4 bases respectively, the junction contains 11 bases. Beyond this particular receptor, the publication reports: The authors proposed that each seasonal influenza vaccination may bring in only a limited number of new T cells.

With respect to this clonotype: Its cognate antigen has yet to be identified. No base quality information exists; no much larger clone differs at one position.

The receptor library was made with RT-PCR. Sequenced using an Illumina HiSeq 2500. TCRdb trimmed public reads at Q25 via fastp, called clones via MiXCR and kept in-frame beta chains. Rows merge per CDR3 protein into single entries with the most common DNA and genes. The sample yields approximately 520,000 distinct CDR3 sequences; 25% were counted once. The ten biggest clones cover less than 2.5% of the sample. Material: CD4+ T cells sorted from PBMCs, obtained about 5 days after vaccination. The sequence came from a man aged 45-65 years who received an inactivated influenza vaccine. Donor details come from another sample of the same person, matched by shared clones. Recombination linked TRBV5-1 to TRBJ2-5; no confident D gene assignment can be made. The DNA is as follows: TGCGCCAGCAGCTTGAGGCGTTGGGGAGAGACCCAGTACTTC. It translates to CASSLRRWGETQYF.